This T cell receptor beta chain was sequenced during a study of cytomegalovirus exposure and HLA in healthy donors. PCR used 60 Vbeta primers and 13 Jbeta primers. TCRdb's table, derived via immunoSEQ multiplex PCR, lists solely in-frame clones and lacks some. This specimen shows some 200,000 clones; the ten leading clones hold roughly 0.83%. V lost 0 bases to trimming and J lost 0 bases, with 5 bases between them. Germline lookup yields CDR1 LGHNA and CDR2 YNFKEQ. This CDR3 has 14 amino acids. Sequenced sample: PBMCs. This chain links TRBV4-2 with TRBJ1-2; D is undetermined. The source is a woman aged 18-35 years in good health and CMV-seropositive. The CDR3 sequence: CASSQELTNYGYTF. CDR3 sequence (DNA): TGTGCCAGCAGCCAAGAATTAACTAACTATGGCTACACCTTC.